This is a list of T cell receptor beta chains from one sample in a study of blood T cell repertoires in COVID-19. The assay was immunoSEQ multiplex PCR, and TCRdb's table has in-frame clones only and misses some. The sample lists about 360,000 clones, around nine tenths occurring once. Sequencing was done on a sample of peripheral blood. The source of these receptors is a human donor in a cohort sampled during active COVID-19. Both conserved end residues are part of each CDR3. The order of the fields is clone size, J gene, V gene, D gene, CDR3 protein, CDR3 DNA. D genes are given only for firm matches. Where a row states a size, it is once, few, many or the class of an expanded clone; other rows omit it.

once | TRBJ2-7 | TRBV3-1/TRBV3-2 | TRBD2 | CASSPGGPAYEQYF | TGTGCCAGCAGCCCGGGAGGGCCAGCTTACGAGCAGTACTTC
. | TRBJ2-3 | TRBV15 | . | CATSVVGGGTDTQYF | TGTGCCACCAGCGTAGTAGGGGGGGGCACAGATACGCAGTATTTT
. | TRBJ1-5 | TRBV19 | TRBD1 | CASRRQGNSNQPQHF | TGTGCCAGTAGACGACAGGGGAATAGCAATCAGCCCCAGCATTTT
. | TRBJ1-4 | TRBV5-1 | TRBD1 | CASSLGQGVRNEKLFF | TGCGCCAGCAGCTTGGGACAGGGGGTACGGAATGAAAAACTGTTTTTT
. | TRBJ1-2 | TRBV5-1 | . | CASSLDRAAYGYTF | TGCGCCAGCAGCTTGGACAGGGCGGCCTATGGCTACACCTTC
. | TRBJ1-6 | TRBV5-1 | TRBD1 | CASSSRTGPGPNSPLHF | TGCGCCAGCAGCTCGAGGACAGGTCCAGGGCCCAATTCACCCCTCCACTTT
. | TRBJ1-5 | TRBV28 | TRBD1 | CASSYRGSGQPQHF | TGTGCCAGCAGTTACAGGGGATCGGGTCAGCCCCAGCATTTT
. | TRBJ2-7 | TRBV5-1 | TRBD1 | CASSLGGDRVYEQYF | TGCGCCAGCAGCTTAGGGGGTGACAGGGTCTACGAGCAGTACTTC
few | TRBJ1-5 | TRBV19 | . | CASTQSGGENQPQHF | TGTGCCAGTACACAATCTGGGGGGGAGAATCAGCCCCAGCATTTT
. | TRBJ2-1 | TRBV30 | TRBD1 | CAWNKGQLYNEQFF | TGTGCCTGGAATAAGGGACAGCTATACAATGAGCAGTTCTTC
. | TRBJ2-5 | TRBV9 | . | CASAGVGETQYF | TGTGCCAGTGCAGGGGTAGGTGAGACCCAGTACTTC
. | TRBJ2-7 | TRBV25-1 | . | CASSELGSEQYF | TGTGCCAGCAGTGAATTGGGGAGCGAGCAGTACTTC
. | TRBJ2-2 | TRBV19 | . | CASSIGTDTGELFF | TGTGCCAGTAGTATAGGGACAGACACCGGGGAGCTGTTTTTT
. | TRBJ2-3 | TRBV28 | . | CASSSYDGGLTQYF | TGTGCCAGCAGTTCATACGACGGGGGTCTTACGCAGTATTTT
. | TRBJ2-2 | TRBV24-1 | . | CATSDPRRPGELFF | TGTGCCACCAGTGACCCTAGGCGGCCCGGGGAGCTGTTTTTT
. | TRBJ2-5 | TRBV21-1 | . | CASSGPGRGLAEKETQYF | TGTGCCAGCAGCGGACCTGGACGAGGACTAGCGGAAAAAGAGACCCAGTACTTC
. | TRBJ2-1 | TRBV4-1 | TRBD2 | CASSQGTTSGVYEQFF | TGCGCCAGCAGCCAAGGAACGACTAGCGGCGTCTATGAGCAGTTCTTC
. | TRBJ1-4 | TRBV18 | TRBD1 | CASSPIETGNEKLFF | TGTGCCAGCTCACCTATCGAGACAGGGAATGAAAAACTGTTTTTT
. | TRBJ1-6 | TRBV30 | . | CAWGELPRDSPLHF | TGTGCCTGGGGGGAGCTCCCGCGGGATTCACCCCTCCACTTT
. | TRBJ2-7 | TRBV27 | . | CASSSVDEGSYEQYF | TGTGCCAGCAGTTCCGTCGACGAGGGCTCCTACGAGCAGTACTTC
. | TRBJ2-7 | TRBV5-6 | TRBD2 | CASSLLGTRLHEQYF | TGTGCCAGCAGCTTGCTAGGGACTAGACTCCACGAGCAGTACTTC
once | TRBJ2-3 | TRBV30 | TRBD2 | CAWTLAGTDTQYF | TGTGCCTGGACACTAGCGGGCACAGATACGCAGTATTTT
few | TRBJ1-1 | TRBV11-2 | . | CASGEDMNTEAFF | TGTGCCAGCGGGGAGGACATGAACACTGAAGCTTTCTTT
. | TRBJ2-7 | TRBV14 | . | CASSPGGGEQYF | TGTGCCAGCAGCCCAGGGGGAGGCGAGCAGTACTTC
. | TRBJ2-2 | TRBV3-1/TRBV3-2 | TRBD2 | CASSLGLAGLLGELFF | TGTGCCAGCAGCCTCGGACTAGCGGGATTGTTGGGGGAGCTGTTTTTT
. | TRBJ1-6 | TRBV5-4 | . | CASSLDRFNSPLHF | TGTGCCAGCAGCTTGGACAGGTTCAATTCACCCCTCCACTTT
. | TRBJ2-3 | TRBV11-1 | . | CASSLERVHTDTQYF | TGTGCCAGCAGCTTAGAACGGGTACACACAGATACGCAGTATTTT
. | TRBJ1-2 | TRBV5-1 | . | CASSLGRGNFTRYGYTF | TGCGCCAGCAGCTTGGGCAGGGGTAATTTTACTAGGTATGGCTACACCTTC
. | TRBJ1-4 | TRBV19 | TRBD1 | CASFTQGARNEKLFF | TGTGCCAGTTTCACACAGGGGGCTCGGAATGAAAAACTGTTTTTT
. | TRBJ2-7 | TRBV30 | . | CAWSAGTLISYEQYF | TGTGCCTGGAGTGCCGGGACACTGATCTCCTACGAGCAGTACTTC
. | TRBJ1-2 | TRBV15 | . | CATSRSGNYGYTF | TGTGCCACCAGCAGATCGGGGAACTATGGCTACACCTTC
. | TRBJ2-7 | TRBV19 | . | CASSIEDGQVEQYF | TGTGCCAGTAGTATAGAGGATGGGCAGGTCGAGCAGTACTTC
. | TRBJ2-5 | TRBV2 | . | CASSDHRAYQETQYF | TGTGCCAGCAGTGACCACAGGGCGTACCAAGAGACCCAGTACTTC
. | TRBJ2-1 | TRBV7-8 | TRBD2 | CASSSTGTSFVNEQFF | TGTGCCAGCAGCTCCACCGGGACTAGCTTTGTAAATGAGCAGTTCTTC
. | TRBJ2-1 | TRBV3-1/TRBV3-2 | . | CASSQDASHNEQFF | TGTGCCAGCAGCCAAGACGCTAGCCACAATGAGCAGTTCTTC
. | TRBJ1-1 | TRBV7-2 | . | CASSLVGGAENTEAFF | TGTGCCAGCAGCTTAGTAGGGGGAGCGGAGAACACTGAAGCTTTCTTT
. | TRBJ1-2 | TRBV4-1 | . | CASSQVPKGVNYGYTF | TGCGCCAGCAGCCAAGTTCCGAAGGGAGTTAACTATGGCTACACCTTC
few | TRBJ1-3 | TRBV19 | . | CASTRTRGGGTIYF | TGTGCCAGTACGAGAACTCGCGGTGGAGGAACCATATATTTT
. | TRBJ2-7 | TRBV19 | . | CASSTLQGTHEQYF | TGTGCCAGTAGTACCTTACAGGGAACACACGAGCAGTACTTC
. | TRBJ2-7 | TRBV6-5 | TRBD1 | CASNDRGSYEQYF | TGTGCCAGCAACGACAGGGGGTCCTACGAGCAGTACTTC
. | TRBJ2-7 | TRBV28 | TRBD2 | CASSLSPLAEPYEQYF | TGTGCCAGCAGTTTATCGCCCCTAGCGGAACCGTACGAGCAGTACTTC
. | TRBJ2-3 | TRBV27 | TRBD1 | CASIDRGRTDTQYF | TGTGCCAGTATAGACAGGGGGCGAACAGATACGCAGTATTTT
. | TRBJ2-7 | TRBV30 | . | CAWSHRVLGPGNYEQYF | TGTGCCTGGAGCCACAGGGTTTTGGGGCCGGGGAATTACGAGCAGTACTTC
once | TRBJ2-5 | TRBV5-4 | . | CASSLVTREETQYF | TGTGCCAGCAGCTTGGTAACGAGGGAAGAGACCCAGTACTTC
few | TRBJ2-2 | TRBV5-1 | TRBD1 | CASSQEQGATGELFF | TGCGCCAGCAGCCAAGAACAGGGGGCAACCGGGGAGCTGTTTTTT
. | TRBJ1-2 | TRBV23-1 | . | CASSQLGHPPVYGYTF | TGCGCCAGCAGTCAACTTGGACATCCTCCCGTCTATGGCTACACCTTC
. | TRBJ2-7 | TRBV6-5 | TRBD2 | CASTTSGSRYEQYF | TGTGCCAGCACAACTAGCGGGAGTCGATACGAGCAGTACTTC
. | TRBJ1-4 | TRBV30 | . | CAWSYGVNEKLFF | TGTGCCTGGAGTTACGGGGTTAATGAAAAACTGTTTTTT
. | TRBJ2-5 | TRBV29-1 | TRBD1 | CSAWDRQETQYF | TGCAGCGCATGGGACAGGCAAGAGACCCAGTACTTC
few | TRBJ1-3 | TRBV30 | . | CAWSNLIRIYSGNTIYF | TGTGCCTGGAGTAATCTAATCAGGATCTACTCTGGAAACACCATATATTTT
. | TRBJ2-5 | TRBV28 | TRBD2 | CASSSRTSVGETQYF | TGTGCCAGCAGTTCCCGAACTAGCGTAGGAGAGACCCAGTACTTC
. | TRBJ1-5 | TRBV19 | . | CASNSGAPWGNQPQHF | TGTGCCAGTAACTCAGGGGCCCCCTGGGGCAATCAGCCCCAGCATTTT
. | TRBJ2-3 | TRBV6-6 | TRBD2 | CASTAGRGADTQYF | TGTGCCAGCACCGCCGGGCGGGGGGCCGATACGCAGTATTTT
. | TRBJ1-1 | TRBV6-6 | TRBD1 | CASKRGQADTEAFF | TGTGCCAGCAAAAGGGGACAGGCCGACACTGAAGCTTTCTTT
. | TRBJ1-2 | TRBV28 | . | CASSRQIIYGYTF | TGTGCCAGCAGCCGACAGATAATCTATGGCTACACCTTC
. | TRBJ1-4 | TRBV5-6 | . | CASSLRGSNEKLFF | TGTGCCAGCAGCTTGAGGGGCAGTAATGAAAAACTGTTTTTT
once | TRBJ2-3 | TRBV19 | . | CASSPRRDTQYF | TGTGCCAGTAGCCCACGGAGGGATACGCAGTATTTT